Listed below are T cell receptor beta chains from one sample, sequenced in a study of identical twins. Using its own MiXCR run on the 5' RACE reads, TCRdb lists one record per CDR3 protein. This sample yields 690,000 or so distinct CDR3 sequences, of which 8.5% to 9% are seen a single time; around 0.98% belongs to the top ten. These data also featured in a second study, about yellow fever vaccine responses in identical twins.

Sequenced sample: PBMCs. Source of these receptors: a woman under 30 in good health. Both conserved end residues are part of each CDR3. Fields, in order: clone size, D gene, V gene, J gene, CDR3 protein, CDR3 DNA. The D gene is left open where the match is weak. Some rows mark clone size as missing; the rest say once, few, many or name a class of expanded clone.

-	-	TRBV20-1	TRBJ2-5	CSARKRRGSETQYF	TGCAGTGCCCGTAAGCGACGGGGTTCAGAGACCCAGTACTTC
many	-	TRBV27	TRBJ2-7	CASSSRLEQYF	TGTGCCAGCAGTTCTAGACTCGAGCAGTACTTC
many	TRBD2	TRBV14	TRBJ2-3	CASSPWTSGPDTQYF	TGTGCCAGCAGCCCCTGGACTAGCGGCCCAGATACGCAGTATTTT
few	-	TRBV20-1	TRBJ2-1	CSASGAQSYNEQFF	TGCAGTGCTAGTGGGGCACAGTCGTACAATGAGCAGTTCTTC
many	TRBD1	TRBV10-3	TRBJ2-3	CAISEQGALSTDTQYF	TGTGCCATCAGCGAACAGGGGGCGTTAAGCACAGATACGCAGTATTTT
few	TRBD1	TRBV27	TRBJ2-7	CASSYGQGASYEQYF	TGTGCCAGCAGTTACGGACAGGGGGCGAGCTACGAGCAGTACTTC
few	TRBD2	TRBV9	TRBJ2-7	CASSVTSEIYEQYF	TGTGCCAGCAGCGTCACTAGCGAAATCTACGAGCAGTACTTC
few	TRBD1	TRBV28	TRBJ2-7	CASSKIGTGHYEQYF	TGTGCCAGCAGTAAAATCGGGACAGGGCACTACGAGCAGTACTTC
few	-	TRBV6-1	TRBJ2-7	CASSRDLGVYEQYF	TGTGCCAGCAGCCGAGATCTGGGTGTCTACGAGCAGTACTTC
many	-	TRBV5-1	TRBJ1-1	CASSLEDRSTEAFF	TGCGCCAGCAGCCTGGAAGACAGGTCGACTGAAGCTTTCTTT